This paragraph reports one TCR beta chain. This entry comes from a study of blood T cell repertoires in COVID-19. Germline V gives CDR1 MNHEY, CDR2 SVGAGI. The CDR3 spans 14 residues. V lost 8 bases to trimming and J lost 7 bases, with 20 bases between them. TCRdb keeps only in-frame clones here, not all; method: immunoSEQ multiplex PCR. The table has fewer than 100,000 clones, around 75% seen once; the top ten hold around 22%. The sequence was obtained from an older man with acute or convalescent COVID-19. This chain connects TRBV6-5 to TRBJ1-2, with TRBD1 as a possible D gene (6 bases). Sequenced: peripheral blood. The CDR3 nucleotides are TGTGCCAGCTCCCGGGACATCGCCGTGCCTGGCTACACCTTC. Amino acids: CASSRDIAVPGYTF.